This TCR beta chain was profiled in a study of blood T cell repertoires in COVID-19. The table came from immunoSEQ multiplex PCR; TCRdb's copy has only in-frame clones and leaves some out. The table records about 210,000 clones, 83% of them present only once. Trimming stripped 3 bases from V and 4 bases from J, with 7 bases between. The length of the CDR3 is 13 residues. Per the germline V gene, CDR1 is SEHNR and CDR2 is FQNEAQ (reference sequence). The V call is TRBV7-9, the J call TRBJ1-5; D gene unclear. The sequenced sample was peripheral blood. The origin of this receptor is a woman aged 40 to 50 with active or convalescent COVID-19. For the CDR3, the DNA is TGTGCCAGCAGCTTTGACTTAAATCAGCCCCAGCATTTT. It translates to CASSFDLNQPQHF.